The clone carrying this T cell receptor beta chain was detected only a few times. Trimming cost V 1 base and J 2 bases; bases outside gene matches: 7. This CDR3 contains 17 residues. CDR1 MGHRA and CDR2 YSYEKL come from the germline V gene. This specimen comes from a study of T-cell memory formation after mild COVID-19. TCRdb independently ran MiXCR on the 5' RACE reads; one entry per CDR3 protein. This table has around 250,000 distinct CDR3 sequences, roughly 9.4% appearing once. This chain links TRBV4-1 with TRBJ2-3; 9 bases agree with TRBD1. Sequencing used PBMCs or a T cell subset sorted from them (not recorded which). This clonotype was obtained from a man between 18 and 29 years old who had mild COVID-19 (a few samples of this study predate the infection). Cell type and time point are not known. In DNA, the CDR3 is TGCGCCAGCAGCCAAGTCCTGGGACAGGGATACACAGATACGCAGTATTTT. Its protein product is CASSQVLGQGYTDTQYF.